This TCR beta chain was profiled in a study of spatial heterogeneity in lung cancer. In the study overall: Every unique TCR and UMI combination, on average, appeared more than ten times in raw reads. Findings of the study overall: Tumors with more nonsynonymous mutations had more expanded intratumoral alpha and beta TCRs.

Time point meaning: sample taken at primary tumor resection. The approximately 72 donors had untreated early-stage non-small cell lung cancer. No cells were sorted before sequencing. The whole RNA sequenced was extracted from tumor, nontumor lung or frozen PBMC. A unique molecular identifier was attached to every TCR cDNA molecule. Each CDR3 protein is one row after TCRdb ran MiXCR on the 5' RACE reads. The profile shows about 27,000 distinct CDR3 sequences, 7.1% of them singletons. This clonotype has a count of ten or more. What it binds is not known. Sequencing used lung tumor tissue, obtained at surgery. This receptor was taken from a male donor with early-stage non-small cell lung cancer.

CDR3 nucleotides: TGCAGCGGTCAGGAAAACACTGAAGCTTTCTTT. Encoded protein: CSGQENTEAFF. J is TRBJ1-1 and V is TRBV29-1; no clear D gene. Germline CDR1 and CDR2: SQVTM and ANQGSEA. The CDR3 consists of 11 residues. V shed 7 bases and J shed 2 bases, with 8 bases lying between them. The variable domain in full, completed from reference TRBV29-1 and TRBJ1-1, reads SAVISQKPSRDICQRGTSLTIQCQVDSQVTMMFWYRQQPGQSLTLIATANQGSEATYESGFVIDKFPISRPNLTFSTLTVSNMSPEDSSIYLCSGQENTEAFFGQGTRLTVV.